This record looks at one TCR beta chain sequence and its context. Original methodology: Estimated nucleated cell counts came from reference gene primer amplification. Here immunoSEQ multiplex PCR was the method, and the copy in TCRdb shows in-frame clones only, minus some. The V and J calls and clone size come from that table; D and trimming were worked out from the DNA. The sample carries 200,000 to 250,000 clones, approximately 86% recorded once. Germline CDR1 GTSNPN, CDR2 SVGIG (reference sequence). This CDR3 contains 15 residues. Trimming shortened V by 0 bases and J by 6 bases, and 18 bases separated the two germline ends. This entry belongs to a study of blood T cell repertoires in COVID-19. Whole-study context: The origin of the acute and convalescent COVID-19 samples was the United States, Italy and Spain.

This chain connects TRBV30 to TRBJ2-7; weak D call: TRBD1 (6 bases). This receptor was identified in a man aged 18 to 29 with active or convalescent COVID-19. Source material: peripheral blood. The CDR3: CAWSVWSRGTGEQYF. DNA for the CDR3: TGTGCCTGGAGTGTATGGAGCAGGGGTACCGGCGAGCAGTACTTC.